This entry describes one TCR beta chain. This likely comes from a read error, as the CDR3 has no conserved phenylalanine or tryptophan at its end. The data originate from a study of T cell repertoires in cytomegalovirus infection. A single record per CDR3 protein comes from TCRdb applying MiXCR to the reads. The sample consists of about 600,000 distinct CDR3 sequences, approximately 24% of them appearing once. The germline V and J ends were trimmed by 1 base and 0 bases, with 6 bases remaining between them. This CDR3 has 14 amino acids. CDR1 is MNHEY and CDR2 is SMNVEV in the germline V gene (reference sequence).

The sequence was obtained from a human donor in good health (CMV status not recorded). Some clones in this sample may be carry-over from other donors' samples. The sample comprised CD8+ T cells from PBMCs. V is TRBV27 and J is TRBJ1-1; the D is unclear. The CDR3 loop reads CASSLLVLNTEAFL. CDR3 sequence (DNA): TGTGCCAGCAGTTTATTGGTTTTGAACACTGAAGCTTTCCTT.